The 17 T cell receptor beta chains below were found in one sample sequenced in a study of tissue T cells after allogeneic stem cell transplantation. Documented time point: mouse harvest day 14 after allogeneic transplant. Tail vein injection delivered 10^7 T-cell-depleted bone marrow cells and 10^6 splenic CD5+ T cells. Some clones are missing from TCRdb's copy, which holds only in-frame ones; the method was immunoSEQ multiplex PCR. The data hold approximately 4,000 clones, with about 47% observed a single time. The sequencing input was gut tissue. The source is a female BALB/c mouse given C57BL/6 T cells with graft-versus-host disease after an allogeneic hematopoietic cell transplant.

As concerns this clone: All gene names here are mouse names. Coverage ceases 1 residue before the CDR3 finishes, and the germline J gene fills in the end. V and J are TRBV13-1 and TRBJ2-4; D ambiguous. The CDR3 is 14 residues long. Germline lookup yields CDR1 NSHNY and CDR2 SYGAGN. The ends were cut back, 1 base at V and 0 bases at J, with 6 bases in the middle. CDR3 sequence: CASSDSSSQNTLYF. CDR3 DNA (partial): TGTGCCAGCAGTGATTCCAGTAGTCAAAACACCTTGTAC.

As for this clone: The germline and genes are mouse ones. The CDR3 sequence: CASRGTGGKGAETLYF. Incomplete CDR3 DNA: TGTGCCAGCAGGGGGACTGGGGGGAAGGGTGCAGAAACGCTGTAT. This chain uses TRBV13-3 with TRBJ2-3, with 12 nucleotides matching TRBD2. The CDR3 end lies 1 residue beyond the end of the read and is filled in from the germline J gene. This CDR3 is built from 16 residues. Germline V lookup: CDR1 NNHDY, CDR2 SYVADS. J lost 1 base, V lost 5 bases, and 5 bases had no gene match.

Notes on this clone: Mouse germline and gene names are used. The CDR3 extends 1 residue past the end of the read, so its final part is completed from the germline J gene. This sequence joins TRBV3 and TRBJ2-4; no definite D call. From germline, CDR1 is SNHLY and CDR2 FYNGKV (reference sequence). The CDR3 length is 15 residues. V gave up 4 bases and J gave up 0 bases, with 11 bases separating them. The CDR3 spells CASSSRINSQNTLYF. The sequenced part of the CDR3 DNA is TGTGCCAGCAGCTCCCGAATCAATAGTCAAAACACCTTGTAC.

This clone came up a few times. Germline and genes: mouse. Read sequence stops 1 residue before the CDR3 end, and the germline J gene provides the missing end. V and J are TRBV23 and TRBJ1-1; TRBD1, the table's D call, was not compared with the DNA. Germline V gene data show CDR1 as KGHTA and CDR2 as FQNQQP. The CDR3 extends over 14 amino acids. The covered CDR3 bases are TGCTCCAGCAGTCAAAACAATGCAAACACAGAAGTCTTC. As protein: CSSSQNNANTEVF. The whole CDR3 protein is CSSSQNNANTEVFF.

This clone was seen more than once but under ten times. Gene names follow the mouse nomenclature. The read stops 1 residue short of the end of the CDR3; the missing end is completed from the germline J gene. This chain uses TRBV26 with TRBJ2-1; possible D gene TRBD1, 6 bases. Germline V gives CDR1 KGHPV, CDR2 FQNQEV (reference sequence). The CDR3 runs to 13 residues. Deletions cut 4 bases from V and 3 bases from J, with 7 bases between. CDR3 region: CASSPQGYAEQFF. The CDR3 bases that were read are TGTGCCAGCAGTCCACAGGGCTATGCTGAGCAGTTC.

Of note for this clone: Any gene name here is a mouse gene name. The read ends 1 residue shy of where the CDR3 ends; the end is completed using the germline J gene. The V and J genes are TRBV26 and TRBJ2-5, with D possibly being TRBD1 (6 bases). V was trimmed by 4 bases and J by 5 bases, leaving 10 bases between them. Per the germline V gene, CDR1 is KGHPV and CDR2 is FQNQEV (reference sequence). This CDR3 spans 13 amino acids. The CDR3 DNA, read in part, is TGTGCCAGCAGTCCTCAGGGGAGAGACACCCAGTAC. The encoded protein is CASSPQGRDTQY. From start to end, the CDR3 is CASSPQGRDTQYF.

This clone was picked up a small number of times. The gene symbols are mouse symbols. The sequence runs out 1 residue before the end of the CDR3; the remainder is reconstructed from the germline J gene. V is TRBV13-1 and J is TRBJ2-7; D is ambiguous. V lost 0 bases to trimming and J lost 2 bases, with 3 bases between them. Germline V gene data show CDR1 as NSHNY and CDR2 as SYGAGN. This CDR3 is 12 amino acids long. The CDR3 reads CASSDAPYEQYF. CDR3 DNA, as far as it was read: TGTGCCAGCAGTGATGCACCCTATGAACAGTAC.

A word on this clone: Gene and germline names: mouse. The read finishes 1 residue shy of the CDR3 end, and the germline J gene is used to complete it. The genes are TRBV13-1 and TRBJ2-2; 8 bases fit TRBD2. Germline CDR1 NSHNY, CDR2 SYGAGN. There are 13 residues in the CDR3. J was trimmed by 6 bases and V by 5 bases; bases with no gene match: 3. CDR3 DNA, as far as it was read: TGTGCCAGCAGGATGGGGGGGGCCGGGCAGCTCTAC. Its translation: CASRMGGAGQLY. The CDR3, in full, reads CASRMGGAGQLYF.

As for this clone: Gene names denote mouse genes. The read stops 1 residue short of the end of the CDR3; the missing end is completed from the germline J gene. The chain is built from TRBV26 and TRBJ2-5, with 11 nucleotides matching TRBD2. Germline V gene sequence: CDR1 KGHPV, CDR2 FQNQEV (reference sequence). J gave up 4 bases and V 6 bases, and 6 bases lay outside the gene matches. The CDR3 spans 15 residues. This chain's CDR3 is CASSADWGDEDTQYF. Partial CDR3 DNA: TGTGCCAGCAGCGCGGACTGGGGGGATGAAGACACCCAGTAC. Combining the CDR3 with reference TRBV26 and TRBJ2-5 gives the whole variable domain NSKVIQTPRYLVKGQGQKAKMRCIPEKGHPVVFWYQQNKNNEFKFLINFQNQEVLQQIDMTEKRFSAECPSNSPCSLEIQSSEAGDSALYLCASSADWGDEDTQYFGPGTRLLVL.

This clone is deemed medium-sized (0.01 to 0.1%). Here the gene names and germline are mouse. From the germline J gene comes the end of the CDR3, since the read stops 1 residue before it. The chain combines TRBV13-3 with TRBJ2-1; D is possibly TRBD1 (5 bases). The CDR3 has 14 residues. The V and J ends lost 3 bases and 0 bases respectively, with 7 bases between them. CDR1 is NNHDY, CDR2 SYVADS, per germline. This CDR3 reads CASSARVNYAEQFF. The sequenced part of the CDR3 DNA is TGTGCCAGCAGTGCCAGGGTTAACTATGCTGAGCAGTTC.

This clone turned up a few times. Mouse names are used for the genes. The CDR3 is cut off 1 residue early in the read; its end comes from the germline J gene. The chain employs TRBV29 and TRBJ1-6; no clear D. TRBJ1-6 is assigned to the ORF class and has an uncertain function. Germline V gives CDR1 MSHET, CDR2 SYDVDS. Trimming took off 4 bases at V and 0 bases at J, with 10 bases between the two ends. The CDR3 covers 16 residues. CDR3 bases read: TGTGCTAGCAGTTGGTCCTCGAATTCCTATAATTCGCCCCTCTAC. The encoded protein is CASSWSSNSYNSPLY. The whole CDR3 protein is CASSWSSNSYNSPLYF.

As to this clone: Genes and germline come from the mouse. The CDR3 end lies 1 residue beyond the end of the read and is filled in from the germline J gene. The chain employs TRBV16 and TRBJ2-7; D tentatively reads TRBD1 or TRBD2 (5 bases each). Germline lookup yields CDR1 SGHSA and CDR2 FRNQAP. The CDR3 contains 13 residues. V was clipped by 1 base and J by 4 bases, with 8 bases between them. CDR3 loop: CASSLGGKYEQYF. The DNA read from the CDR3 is TGTGCAAGCAGCTTAGGGGGGAAATATGAACAGTAC.

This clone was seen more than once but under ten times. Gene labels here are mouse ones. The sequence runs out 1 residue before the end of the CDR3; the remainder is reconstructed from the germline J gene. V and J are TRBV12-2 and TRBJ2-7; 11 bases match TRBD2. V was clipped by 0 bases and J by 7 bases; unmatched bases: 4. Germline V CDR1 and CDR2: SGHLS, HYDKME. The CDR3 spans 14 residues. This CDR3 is CASSLTGGAREQYF. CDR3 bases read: TGTGCCAGCTCTCTCACTGGGGGGGCGCGAGAACAGTAC.

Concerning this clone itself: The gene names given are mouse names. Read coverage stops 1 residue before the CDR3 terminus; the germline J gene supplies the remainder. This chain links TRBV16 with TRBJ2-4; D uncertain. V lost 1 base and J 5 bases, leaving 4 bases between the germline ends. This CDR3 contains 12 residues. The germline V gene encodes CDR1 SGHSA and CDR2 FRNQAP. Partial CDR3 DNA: TGTGCAAGCAGCTTAGGGGCAAACACCTTGTAC. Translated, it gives CASSLGANTLY. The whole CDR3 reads CASSLGANTLYF.

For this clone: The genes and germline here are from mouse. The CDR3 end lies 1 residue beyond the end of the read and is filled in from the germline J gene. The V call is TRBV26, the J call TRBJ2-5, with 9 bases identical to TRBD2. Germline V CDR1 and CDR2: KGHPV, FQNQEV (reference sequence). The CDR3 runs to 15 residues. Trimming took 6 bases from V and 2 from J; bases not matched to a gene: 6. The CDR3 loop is CASRSLLGGQDTQYF. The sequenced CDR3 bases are TGTGCCAGCAGATCCTTACTGGGGGGCCAAGACACCCAGTAC.

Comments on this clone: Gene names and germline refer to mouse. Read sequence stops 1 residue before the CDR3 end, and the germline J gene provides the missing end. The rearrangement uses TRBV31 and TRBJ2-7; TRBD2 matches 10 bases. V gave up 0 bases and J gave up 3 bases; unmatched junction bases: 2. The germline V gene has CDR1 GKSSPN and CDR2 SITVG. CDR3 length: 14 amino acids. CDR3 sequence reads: CAWSLGTGDYEQYF. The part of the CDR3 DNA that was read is TGTGCCTGGAGTCTGGGGACTGGGGACTATGAACAGTAC.

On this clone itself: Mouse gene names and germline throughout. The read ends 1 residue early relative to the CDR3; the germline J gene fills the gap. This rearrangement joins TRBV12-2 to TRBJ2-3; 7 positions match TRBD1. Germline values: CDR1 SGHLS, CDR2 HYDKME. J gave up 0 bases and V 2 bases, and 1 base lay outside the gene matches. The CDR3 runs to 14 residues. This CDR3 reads CASSRGQSAETLYF. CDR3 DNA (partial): TGTGCCAGCTCTCGGGGACAGAGTGCAGAAACGCTGTAT.